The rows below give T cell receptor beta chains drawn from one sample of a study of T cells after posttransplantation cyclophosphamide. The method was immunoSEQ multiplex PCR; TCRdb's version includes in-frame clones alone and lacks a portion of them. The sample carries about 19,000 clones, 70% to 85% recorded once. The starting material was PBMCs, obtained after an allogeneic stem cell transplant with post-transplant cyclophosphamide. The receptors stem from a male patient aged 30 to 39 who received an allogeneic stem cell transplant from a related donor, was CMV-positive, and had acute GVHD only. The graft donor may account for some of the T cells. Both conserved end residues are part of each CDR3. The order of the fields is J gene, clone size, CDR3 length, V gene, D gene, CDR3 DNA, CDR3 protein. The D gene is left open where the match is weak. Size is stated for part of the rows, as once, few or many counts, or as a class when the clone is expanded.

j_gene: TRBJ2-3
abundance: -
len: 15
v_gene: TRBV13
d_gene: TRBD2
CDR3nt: TGTGCCAGCAGACTAGCGGGGGGGATCACAGATACGCAGTATTTT
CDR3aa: CASRLAGGITDTQYF

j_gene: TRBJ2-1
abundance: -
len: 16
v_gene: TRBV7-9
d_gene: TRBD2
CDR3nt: TGTGCCAGCACTGGCAGCGGGGGGTCCTCCTACAATGAGCAGTTCTTC
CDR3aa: CASTGSGGSSYNEQFF

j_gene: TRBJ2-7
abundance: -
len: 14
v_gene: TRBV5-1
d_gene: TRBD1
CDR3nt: TGCGCCAGCAGCGTCCTAGGGGGCACCTACGAGCAGTACTTC
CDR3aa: CASSVLGGTYEQYF

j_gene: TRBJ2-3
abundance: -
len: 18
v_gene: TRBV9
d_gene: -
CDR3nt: TGTGCCAGCAGCCCGCGCGGGGGTGGACAGGGTCGTGGAGATACGCAGTATTTT
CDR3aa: CASSPRGGGQGRGDTQYF

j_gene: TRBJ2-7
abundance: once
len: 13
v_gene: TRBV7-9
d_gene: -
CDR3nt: TGTGCCAGCAGCCCCCCTTCTAACTACGAGCAGTACTTC
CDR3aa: CASSPPSNYEQYF

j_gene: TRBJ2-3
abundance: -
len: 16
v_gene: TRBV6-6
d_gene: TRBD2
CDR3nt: TGTGCCAGCACCCTCGGGACTAGCGGGGAGACAGATACGCAGTATTTT
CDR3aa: CASTLGTSGETDTQYF

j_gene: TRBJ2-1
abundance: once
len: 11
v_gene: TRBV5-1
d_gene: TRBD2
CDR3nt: TGCGCCAGCCGGGGGGGCCTGGAGCAGTTCTTC
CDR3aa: CASRGGLEQFF

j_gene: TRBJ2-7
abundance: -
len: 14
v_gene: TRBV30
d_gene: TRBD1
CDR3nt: TGTGCCTGGAGTGTACAGGGGGCCGTATCCGAGCAGTACTTC
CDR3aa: CAWSVQGAVSEQYF

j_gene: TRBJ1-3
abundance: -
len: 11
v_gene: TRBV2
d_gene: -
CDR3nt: TGTGCCAGCAGTGAACAGGACACCATATATTTT
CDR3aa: CASSEQDTIYF

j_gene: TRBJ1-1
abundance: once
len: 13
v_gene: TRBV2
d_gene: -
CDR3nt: TGTGCCAGCATTGGGCAGGGGAACACTGAAGCTTTCTTT
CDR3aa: CASIGQGNTEAFF

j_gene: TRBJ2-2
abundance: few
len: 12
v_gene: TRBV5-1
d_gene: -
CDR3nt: TGCGCCAGCAGCTTTACGGCCGGGGAGCTGTTTTTT
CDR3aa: CASSFTAGELFF

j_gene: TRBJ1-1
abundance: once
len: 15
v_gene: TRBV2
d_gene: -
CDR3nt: TGTGCCAGCAGGTCCAGGGTAGGGTTGAACACTGAAGCTTTCTTT
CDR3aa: CASRSRVGLNTEAFF

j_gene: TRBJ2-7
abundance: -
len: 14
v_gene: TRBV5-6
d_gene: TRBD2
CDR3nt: TGTGCCAGCAGCGCGCTAGCGGGGGTTCTCGAGCAGTACTTC
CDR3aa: CASSALAGVLEQYF

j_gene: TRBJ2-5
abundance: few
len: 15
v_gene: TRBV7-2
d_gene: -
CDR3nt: TGTGCCAGCAGCAACCAGGGGGGCGGCCAAGAGACCCAGTACTTC
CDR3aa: CASSNQGGGQETQYF

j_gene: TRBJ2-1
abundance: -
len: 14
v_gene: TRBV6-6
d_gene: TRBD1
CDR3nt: TGTGCCAGCACATCCAGGGGGTCTGACAATGAGCAGTTCTTC
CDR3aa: CASTSRGSDNEQFF

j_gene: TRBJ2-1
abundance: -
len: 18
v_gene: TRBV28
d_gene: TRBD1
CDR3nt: TGTGCCAGCAGTTCAACCCTACCACAGGGGGGTTCGTACAATGAGCAGTTCTTC
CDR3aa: CASSSTLPQGGSYNEQFF

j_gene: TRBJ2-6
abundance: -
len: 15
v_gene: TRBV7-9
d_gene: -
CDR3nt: TGTGCCAGCACCGAAGGGGCAGGTGGTGTCAACGTCCTGACTTTC
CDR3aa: CASTEGAGGVNVLTF

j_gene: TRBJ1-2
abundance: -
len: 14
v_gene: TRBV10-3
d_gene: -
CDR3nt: TGTGCCACCTCATTGGCCAGTGCTAACTATGGCTACACCTTC
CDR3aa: CATSLASANYGYTF

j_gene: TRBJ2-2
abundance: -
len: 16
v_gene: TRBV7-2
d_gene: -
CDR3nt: TGTGCCAGCAGCTTAGCAGCAGGGCCTAACACCGGGGAGCTGTTTTTT
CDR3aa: CASSLAAGPNTGELFF

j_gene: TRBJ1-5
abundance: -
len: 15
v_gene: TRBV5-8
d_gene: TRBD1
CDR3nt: TGTGCCAGCAGCTTCTCAGGGGGATGGAATCAGCCCCAGCATTTT
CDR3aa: CASSFSGGWNQPQHF

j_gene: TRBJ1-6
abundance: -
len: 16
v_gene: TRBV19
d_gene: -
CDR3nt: TGTGCCAGTAGTAGCAGGGGCCGCTCCTATAATTCACCCCTCCACTTT
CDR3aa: CASSSRGRSYNSPLHF

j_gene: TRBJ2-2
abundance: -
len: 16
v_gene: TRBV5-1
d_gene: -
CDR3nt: TGCGCCAGCAGCTTCGGACAGCTCACGAACACCGGGGAGCTGTTTTTT
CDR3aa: CASSFGQLTNTGELFF

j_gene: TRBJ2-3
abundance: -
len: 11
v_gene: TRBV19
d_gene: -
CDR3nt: TGTGCCAGTACTCCTAACCGGGCGCAGTATTTT
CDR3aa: CASTPNRAQYF